This record looks at one T cell receptor (beta chain) sequence and its context. Its antigen is as yet unknown. The sample is drawn from a study of shared clonotypes between healthy human individuals. The wider study: The plates for each donor numbered three CD4 naive, three CD4 memory, two CD8 naive and one CD8 memory.

Method: immunoSEQ multiplex PCR; TCRdb's copy keeps in-frame clones and lacks some. The table records some 1 million clones, around 74% of them present only once. Findings of the study overall: The four-donor shared clonotypes exceeded non-shared clonotypes in generation probability, with non-shared ones scoring lower.

Unmatched junction bases numbered 20, after V lost 3 bases and J lost 6 bases. Germline CDR1 is SGDLS and CDR2 is YYNGEE. The CDR3 has 19 amino acids. The sequence derives from a man younger than 35 in good health. The chain recombines TRBV9 with TRBJ2-2, with 7 bases fitting TRBD2. Material: memory CD4+ T cells sorted from blood. Indicated subset: CD45RA-negative fraction. CDR3 residues: CASSAATLFLAAGSGELFF. The CDR3 DNA follows: TGTGCCAGCAGCGCCGCAACACTTTTTCTAGCGGCGGGATCCGGGGAGCTGTTTTTT.